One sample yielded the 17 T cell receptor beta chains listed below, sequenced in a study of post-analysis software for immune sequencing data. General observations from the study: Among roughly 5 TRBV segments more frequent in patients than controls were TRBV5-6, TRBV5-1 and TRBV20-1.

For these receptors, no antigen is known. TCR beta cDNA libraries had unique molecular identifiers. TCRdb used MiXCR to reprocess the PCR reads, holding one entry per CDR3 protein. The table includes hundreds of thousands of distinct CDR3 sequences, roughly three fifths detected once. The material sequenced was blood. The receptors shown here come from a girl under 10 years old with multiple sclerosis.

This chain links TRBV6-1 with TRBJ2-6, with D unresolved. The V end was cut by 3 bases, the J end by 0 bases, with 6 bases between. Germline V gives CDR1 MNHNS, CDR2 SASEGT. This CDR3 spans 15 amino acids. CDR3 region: CASSEVASGANVLTF. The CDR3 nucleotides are TGTGCCAGCAGTGAGGTGGCCTCTGGGGCCAACGTCCTGACTTTC.

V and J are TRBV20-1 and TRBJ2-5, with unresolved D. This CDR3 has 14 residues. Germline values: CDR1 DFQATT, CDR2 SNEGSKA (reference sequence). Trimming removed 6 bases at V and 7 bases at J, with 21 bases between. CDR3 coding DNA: TGCAGTGCCTCGGACCACCCCCAAGATGGGACCCAGTACTTC. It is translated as CSASDHPQDGTQYF.

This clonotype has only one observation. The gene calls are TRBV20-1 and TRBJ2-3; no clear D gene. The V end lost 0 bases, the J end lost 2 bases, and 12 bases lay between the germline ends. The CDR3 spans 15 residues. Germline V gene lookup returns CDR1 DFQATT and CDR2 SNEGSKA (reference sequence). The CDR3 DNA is TGCAGTGCTAGAGATGTACAAGGGTACACAGATACGCAGTATTTT. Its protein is CSARDVQGYTDTQYF.

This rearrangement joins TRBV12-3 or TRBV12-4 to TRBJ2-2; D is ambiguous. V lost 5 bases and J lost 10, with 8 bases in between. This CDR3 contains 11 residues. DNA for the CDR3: TGTGCCAGCAGTCCCCATAAGGAGCTGTTTTTT. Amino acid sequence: CASSPHKELFF.

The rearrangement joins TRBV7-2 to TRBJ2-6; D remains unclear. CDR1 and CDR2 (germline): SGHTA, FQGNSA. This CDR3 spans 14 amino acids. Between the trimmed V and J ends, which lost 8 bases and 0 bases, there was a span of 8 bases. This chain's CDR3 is CASAYNSGANVLTF. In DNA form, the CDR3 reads TGTGCCAGCGCCTATAACTCTGGGGCCAACGTCCTGACTTTC.

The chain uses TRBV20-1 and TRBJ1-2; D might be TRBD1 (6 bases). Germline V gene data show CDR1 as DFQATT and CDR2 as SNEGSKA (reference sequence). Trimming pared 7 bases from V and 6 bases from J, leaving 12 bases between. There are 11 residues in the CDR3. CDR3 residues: CSVSTGNGYTF. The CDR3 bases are TGCAGTGTTTCGACAGGAAATGGCTACACCTTC.

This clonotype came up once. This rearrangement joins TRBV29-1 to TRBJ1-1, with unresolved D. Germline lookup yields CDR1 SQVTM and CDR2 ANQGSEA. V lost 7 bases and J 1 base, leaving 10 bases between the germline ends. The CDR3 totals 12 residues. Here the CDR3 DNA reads TGCAGCGGCTCTATGAGGAACACTGAAGCTTTCTTT. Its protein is CSGSMRNTEAFF. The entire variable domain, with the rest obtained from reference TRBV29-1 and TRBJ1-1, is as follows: SAVISQKPSRDICQRGTSLTIQCQVDSQVTMMFWYRQQPGQSLTLIATANQGSEATYESGFVIDKFPISRPNLTFSTLTVSNMSPEDSSIYLCSGSMRNTEAFFGQGTRLTVV.

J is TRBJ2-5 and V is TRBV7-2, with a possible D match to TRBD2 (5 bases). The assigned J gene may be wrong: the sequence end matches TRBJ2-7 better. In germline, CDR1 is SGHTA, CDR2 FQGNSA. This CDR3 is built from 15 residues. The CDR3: CASSLGRVGTYEQYF. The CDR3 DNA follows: TGTGCCAGCAGCCTAGGGCGGGTCGGGACCTACGAGCAGTACTTC.

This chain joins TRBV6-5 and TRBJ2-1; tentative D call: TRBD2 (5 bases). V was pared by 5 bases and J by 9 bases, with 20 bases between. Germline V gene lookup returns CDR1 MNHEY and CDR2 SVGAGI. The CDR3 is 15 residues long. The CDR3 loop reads CASSPHDDWRSEQFF. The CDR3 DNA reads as TGTGCCAGCAGTCCACACGACGACTGGAGGAGTGAGCAGTTCTTC.

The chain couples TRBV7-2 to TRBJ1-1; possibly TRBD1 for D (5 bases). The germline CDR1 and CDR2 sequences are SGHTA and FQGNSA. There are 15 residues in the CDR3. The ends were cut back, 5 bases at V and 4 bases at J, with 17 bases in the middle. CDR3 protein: CASSPEGPYPTEAFF. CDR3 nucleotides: TGTGCCAGCAGCCCAGAGGGACCCTACCCCACTGAAGCTTTCTTT.

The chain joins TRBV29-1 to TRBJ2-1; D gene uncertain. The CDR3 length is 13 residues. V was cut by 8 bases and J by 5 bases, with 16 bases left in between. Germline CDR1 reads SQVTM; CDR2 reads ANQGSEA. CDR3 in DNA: TGCAGCCGTATAAGCCCCACAGACAATGAGCAGTTCTTC. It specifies CSRISPTDNEQFF.

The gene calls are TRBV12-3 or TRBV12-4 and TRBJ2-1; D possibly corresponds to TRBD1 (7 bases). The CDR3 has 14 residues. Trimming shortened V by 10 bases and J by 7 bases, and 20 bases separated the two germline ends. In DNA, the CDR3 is TGTGCCACCCAGGGGGGACCCATAATGAATGAGCAGTTCTTC. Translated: CATQGGPIMNEQFF.

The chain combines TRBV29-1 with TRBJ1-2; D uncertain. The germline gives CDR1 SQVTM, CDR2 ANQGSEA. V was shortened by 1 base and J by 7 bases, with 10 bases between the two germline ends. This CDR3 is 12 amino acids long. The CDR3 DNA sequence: TGCAGCGTTGAAGGGAACTGGAGTGGCTACACCTTC. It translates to CSVEGNWSGYTF.

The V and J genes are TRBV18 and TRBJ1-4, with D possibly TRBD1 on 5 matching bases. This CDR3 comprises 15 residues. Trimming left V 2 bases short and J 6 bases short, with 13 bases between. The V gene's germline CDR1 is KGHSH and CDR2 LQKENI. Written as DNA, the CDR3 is TGTGCCAGCTCACCAAAAGGGGAAAGGGATGAAAAACTGTTTTTT. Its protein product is CASSPKGERDEKLFF. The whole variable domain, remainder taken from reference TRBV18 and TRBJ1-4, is NAGVMQNPRHLVRRRGQEARLRCSPMKGHSHVYWYRQLPEEGLKFMVYLQKENIIDESGMPKERFSAEFPKEGPSILRIQQVVRGDSAAYFCASSPKGERDEKLFFGSGTQLSVL.

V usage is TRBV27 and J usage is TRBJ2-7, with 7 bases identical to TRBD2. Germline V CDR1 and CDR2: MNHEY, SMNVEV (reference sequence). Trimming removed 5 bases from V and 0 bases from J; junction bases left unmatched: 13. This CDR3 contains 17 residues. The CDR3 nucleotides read TGTGCCAGCAGTCCATTGGTTGGACTAGTAGTCTCCTACGAGCAGTACTTC. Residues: CASSPLVGLVVSYEQYF.

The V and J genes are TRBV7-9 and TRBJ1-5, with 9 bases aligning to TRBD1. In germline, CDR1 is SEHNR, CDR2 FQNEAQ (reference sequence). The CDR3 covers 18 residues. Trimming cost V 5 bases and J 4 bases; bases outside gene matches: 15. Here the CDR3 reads CASSPWGQGLHGNQPQHF. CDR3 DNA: TGTGCCAGCAGCCCCTGGGGACAGGGATTGCATGGAAATCAGCCCCAGCATTTT.

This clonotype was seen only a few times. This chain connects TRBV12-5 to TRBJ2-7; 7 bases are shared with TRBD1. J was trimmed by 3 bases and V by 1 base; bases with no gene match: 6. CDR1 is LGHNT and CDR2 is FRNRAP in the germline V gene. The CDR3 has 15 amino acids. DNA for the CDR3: TGTGCTAGTGGTTTGGCGACAGGGCCGAACTACGAGCAGTACTTC. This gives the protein CASGLATGPNYEQYF.